The entry below gives a single T cell receptor beta chain sequence along with its context. The antigen remains undetermined. The sample is drawn from a study of post-analysis software for immune sequencing data. Turning to the study itself: As for disease course, relapsing-remitting, secondary progressive and progressive-relapsing multiple sclerosis were all included.

Built from TCR beta cDNA, the libraries had unique molecular identifiers in them. T cells, about 0.95 to 10 million of them, yielded around 460,000 cDNA molecules. TCRdb re-analysed the PCR reads in MiXCR, keeping a single row per CDR3 protein. This table holds about half a million distinct CDR3 sequences, 34% found once. J lost 0 bases, V lost 5 bases, and 5 bases had no gene match. This CDR3 spans 15 amino acids. Study findings and constraints: Those samples that were prepared in the same batch co-clustered strongly by F measure. Among multiple sclerosis patients, normalized Chao1 diversity was significantly below that of controls. Controls showed lower frequencies than patients for several TRBV segments, and TRBV5-6, TRBV5-1 and TRBV20-1 were among these.

The rearrangement uses TRBV12-3 or TRBV12-4 and TRBJ2-5, with 8 bases that match TRBD1. Sequences were obtained from blood. The receptor's source is a girl under 18 with multiple sclerosis. The CDR3 loop is CASSDRGSNQETQYF. In nucleotides, the CDR3 is TGTGCCAGCAGTGACAGGGGTTCGAACCAAGAGACCCAGTACTTC.